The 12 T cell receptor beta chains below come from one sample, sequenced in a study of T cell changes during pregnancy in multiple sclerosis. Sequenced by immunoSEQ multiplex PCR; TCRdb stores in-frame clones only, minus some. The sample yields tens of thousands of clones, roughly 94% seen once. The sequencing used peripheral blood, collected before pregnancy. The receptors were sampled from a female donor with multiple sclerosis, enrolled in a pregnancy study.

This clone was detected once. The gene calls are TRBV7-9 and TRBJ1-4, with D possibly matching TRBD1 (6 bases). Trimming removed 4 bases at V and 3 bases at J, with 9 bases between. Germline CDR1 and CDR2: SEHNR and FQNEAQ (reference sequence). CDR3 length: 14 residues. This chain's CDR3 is CASSWTASNEKLFF. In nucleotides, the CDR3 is TGTGCCAGCAGCTGGACAGCGTCTAATGAAAAACTGTTTTTT.

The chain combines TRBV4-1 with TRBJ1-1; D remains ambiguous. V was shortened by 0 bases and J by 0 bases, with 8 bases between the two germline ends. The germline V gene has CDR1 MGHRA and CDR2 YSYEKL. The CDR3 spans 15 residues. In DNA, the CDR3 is TGCGCCAGCAGCCAAGACTCGAGCATGAACACTGAAGCTTTCTTT. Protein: CASSQDSSMNTEAFF.

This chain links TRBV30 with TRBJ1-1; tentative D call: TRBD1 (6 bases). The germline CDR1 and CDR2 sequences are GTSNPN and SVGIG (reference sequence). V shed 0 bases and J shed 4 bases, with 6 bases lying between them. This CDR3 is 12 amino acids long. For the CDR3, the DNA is TGTGCCTGGAGTGTGGGGGCCACTGAAGCTTTCTTT. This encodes CAWSVGATEAFF.

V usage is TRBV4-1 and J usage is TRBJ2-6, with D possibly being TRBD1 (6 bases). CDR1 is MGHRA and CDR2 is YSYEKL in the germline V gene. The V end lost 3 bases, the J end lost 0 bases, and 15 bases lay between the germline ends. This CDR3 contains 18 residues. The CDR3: CASSHQGQARSGANVLTF. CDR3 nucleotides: TGCGCCAGCAGCCACCAGGGACAAGCCCGCTCTGGGGCCAACGTCCTGACTTTC.

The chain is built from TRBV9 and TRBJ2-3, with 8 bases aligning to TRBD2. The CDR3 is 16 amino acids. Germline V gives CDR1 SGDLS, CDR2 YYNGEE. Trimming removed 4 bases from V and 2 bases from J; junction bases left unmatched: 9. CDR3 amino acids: CASSRGGAFFTDTQYF. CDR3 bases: TGTGCCAGCAGCCGGGGGGGGGCATTCTTCACAGATACGCAGTATTTT. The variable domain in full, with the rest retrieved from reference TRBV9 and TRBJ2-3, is DSGVTQTPKHLITATGQRVTLRCSPRSGDLSVYWYQQSLDQGLQFLIQYYNGEERAKGNILERFSAQQFPDLHSELNLSSLELGDSALYFCASSRGGAFFTDTQYFGPGTRLTVL.

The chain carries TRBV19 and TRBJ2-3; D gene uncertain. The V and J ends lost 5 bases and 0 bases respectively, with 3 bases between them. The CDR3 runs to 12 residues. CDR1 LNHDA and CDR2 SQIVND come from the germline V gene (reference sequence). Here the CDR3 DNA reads TGTGCCAGTAGTGGCAGCACAGATACGCAGTATTTT. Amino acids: CASSGSTDTQYF.

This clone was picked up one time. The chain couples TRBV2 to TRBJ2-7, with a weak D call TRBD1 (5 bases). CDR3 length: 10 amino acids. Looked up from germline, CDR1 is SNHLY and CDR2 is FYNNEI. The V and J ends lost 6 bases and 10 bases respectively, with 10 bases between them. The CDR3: CASSQGFQYF. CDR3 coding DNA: TGTGCCAGCAGCCAGGGTTTTCAGTACTTC. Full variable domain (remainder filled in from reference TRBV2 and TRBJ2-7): EPEVTQTPSHQVTQMGQEVILRCVPISNHLYFYWYRQILGQKVEFLVSFYNNEISEKSEIFDDQFSVERPDGSNFTLKIRSTKLEDSAMYFCASSQGFQYFGPGTRLTVT.

CDR3 nucleotides: TGTGCCAGCGGCAGGGGGGATCAGCCCCAGCATTTT. Its protein is CASGRGDQPQHF. The chain has TRBV19 and TRBJ1-5, with 7 positions matching TRBD1. Trimming cost V 9 bases and J 5 bases; bases outside gene matches: 4. Germline V CDR1 and CDR2: LNHDA, SQIVND (reference sequence). This CDR3 region has 12 residues.

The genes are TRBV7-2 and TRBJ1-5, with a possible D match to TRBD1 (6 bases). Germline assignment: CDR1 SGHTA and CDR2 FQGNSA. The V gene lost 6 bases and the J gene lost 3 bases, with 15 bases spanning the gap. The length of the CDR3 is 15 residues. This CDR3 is CASSTGSQVNQPQHF. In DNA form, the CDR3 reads TGTGCCAGCAGTACAGGGTCCCAAGTCAATCAGCCCCAGCATTTT.

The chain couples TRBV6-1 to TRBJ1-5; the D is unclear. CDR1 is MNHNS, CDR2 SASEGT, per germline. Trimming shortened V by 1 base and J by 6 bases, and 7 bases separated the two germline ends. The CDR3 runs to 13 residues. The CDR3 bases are TGTGCCAGCAGTGAAGTGCGTGGTCAGCCCCAGCATTTT. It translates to CASSEVRGQPQHF.

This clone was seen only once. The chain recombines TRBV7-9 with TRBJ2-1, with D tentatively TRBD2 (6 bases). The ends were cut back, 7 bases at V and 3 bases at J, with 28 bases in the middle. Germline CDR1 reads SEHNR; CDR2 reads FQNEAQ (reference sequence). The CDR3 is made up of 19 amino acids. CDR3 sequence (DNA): TGTGCCAGCACGACAAGACAACCAGGGACTCAGTGGCTCTACAATGAGCAGTTCTTC. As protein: CASTTRQPGTQWLYNEQFF.

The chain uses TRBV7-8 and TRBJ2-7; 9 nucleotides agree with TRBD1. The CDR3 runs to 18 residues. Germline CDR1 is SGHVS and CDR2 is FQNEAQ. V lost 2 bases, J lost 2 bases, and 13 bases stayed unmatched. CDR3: CASSLTRAAGQGTYEQYF. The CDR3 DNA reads TGTGCCAGCAGCTTAACGAGGGCGGCGGGACAGGGAACCTACGAGCAGTACTTC.